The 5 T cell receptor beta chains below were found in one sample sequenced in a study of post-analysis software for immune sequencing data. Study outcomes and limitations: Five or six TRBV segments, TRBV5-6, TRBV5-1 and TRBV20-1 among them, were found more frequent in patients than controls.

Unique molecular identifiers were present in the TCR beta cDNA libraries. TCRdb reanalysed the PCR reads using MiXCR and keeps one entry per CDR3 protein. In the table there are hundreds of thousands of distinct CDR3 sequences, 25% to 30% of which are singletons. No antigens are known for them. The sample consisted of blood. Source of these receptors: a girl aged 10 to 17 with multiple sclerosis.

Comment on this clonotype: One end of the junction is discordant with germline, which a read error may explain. CDR3 coding DNA: TGTGCCAGCGGTTACACGGGTGACAATGAGCAGTTCTTC. As protein: CASGYTGDNEQFF. The chain links TRBV6-5 to TRBJ2-1, with D unclear. Germline V lookup: CDR1 MNHEY, CDR2 SVGAGI. CDR3 length: 13 residues.

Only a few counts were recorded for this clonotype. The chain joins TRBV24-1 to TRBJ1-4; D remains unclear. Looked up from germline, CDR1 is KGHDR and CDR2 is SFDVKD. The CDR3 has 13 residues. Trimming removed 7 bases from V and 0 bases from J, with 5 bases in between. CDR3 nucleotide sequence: TGTGCCACCAGGAGCGCAACTAATGAAAAACTGTTTTTT. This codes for CATRSATNEKLFF.

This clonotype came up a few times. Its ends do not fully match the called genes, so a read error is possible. This CDR3 is CSTSGSGHYNEQFF. DNA of the CDR3: TGCAGTACTAGCGGGAGTGGGCACTACAATGAGCAGTTCTTC. The V call is TRBV20-1, the J call TRBJ2-1; TRBD2 agrees at 11 bases. CDR3 size: 14 residues. CDR1 is DFQATT and CDR2 is SNEGSKA in the germline V gene (reference sequence).

The CDR3 sequence is CASSVAGGSPYEQYF. The CDR3 DNA follows: TGTGCCAGCAGCGTAGCAGGCGGAAGCCCCTACGAGCAGTACTTC. The V gene is TRBV9, the J gene TRBJ2-7; D not resolved. Germline V lookup: CDR1 SGDLS, CDR2 YYNGEE. V lost 0 bases to trimming and J lost 2 bases, with 12 bases between them. The CDR3 runs to 15 residues. Complete variable domain (other parts from reference TRBV9 and TRBJ2-7): DSGVTQTPKHLITATGQRVTLRCSPRSGDLSVYWYQQSLDQGLQFLIQYYNGEERAKGNILERFSAQQFPDLHSELNLSSLELGDSALYFCASSVAGGSPYEQYFGPGTRLTVT.

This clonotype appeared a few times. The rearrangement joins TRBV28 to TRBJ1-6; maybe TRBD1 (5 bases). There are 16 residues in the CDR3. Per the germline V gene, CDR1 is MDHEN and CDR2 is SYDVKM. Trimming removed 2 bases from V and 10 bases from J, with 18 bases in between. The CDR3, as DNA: TGTGCCAGCAGTTTAATTGACAGAGTAAACAGCTCACCCCTCCACTTT. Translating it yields CASSLIDRVNSSPLHF.